These 10 T cell receptor beta chains share one sample of origin, sequenced in a study of T cells in women clearing cervical HPV infection (dated by TCRdb to the late 2010s). The library was obtained by the immunoSEQ multiplex PCR assay. TCRdb holds this immuneACCESS table with in-frame rearrangements only. Some clones are missing; in checked studies, unresolved V genes explain under half, and the rest has no known cause. The sample's clone listing holds 25,000 to 35,000 clones. The top ten clonotypes cover under 10% of the sample. Input material: blood buffy coat. The source of these receptors is a woman aged 18 to 75 with a cervical HPV16 infection that either progressed to CIN3+ or cleared (not recorded which).

Incomplete CDR3 DNA: TGTGCCAGCAGTGAGTCCCTGACAGTTAATTCACCC. Its translation: CASSESLTVNSP. From start to end, the CDR3 is CASSESLTVNSPLHF. The chain has TRBV2 and TRBJ1-6; maybe TRBD1 (5 bases). The read halts 3 residues ahead of the CDR3 end, with the missing end drawn from the germline J gene. V lost 3 bases and J lost 6, with 12 bases in between. The CDR3 contains 15 residues. The germline gives CDR1 SNHLY, CDR2 FYNNEI.

A note on this clone: The observed sequence ends 3 residues before the CDR3 terminus, with the missing tail filled in from the germline J gene. The chain combines TRBV5-6 with TRBJ2-5, with 9 bases identical to TRBD1. CDR3 size: 14 residues. The germline V gene has CDR1 SGHDT and CDR2 YYEEEE. J gave up 4 bases and V 3 bases, and 4 bases lay outside the gene matches. The CDR3 bases that were read are TGTGCCAGCAGCTGGGGACAGGGCACAGAGACC. Its protein is CASSWGQGTET. The CDR3 in full is CASSWGQGTETQYF.

Note on this clone: The CDR3 goes on 3 residues after the read ends, and that part is filled in from the germline J gene. V and J are TRBV13 and TRBJ2-5, with D possibly matching TRBD2 (5 bases). Germline V gene data show CDR1 as PRHDT and CDR2 as FYEKMQ (reference sequence). CDR3 length: 13 residues. Trimming removed 5 bases from V and 5 bases from J, with 12 bases in between. The CDR3 here is CASSKTRMETQYF. Incomplete CDR3 DNA: TGTGCCAGCAGCAAAACTAGGATGGAGACC.

A word on this clone: The read stops 3 residues short of the end of the CDR3; the missing end is completed from the germline J gene. The V and J genes are TRBV19 and TRBJ1-1; D may be TRBD1 (5 bases). Trimming removed 3 bases at V and 1 base at J, with 9 bases between. In germline, CDR1 is LNHDA, CDR2 SQIVND (reference sequence). CDR3 length: 14 amino acids. CDR3 amino acids: CASSIGGTNTEAFF. The CDR3 bases that were read are TGTGCCAGTAGTATCGGGGGGACGAACACTGAA.

As concerns this clone: The observed sequence ends 3 residues before the CDR3 terminus, with the missing tail filled in from the germline J gene. The rearrangement links TRBV13 to TRBJ2-1; 16 bases are a match to TRBD2. The germline V gene has CDR1 PRHDT and CDR2 FYEKMQ (reference sequence). This CDR3 has 17 amino acids. J was trimmed by 4 bases and V by 5 bases; bases with no gene match: 5. The sequenced part of the CDR3 DNA is TGTGCCAGCAGCGACTTGGGACTAGCGGGGGGGTACAATGAG. It yields the protein CASSDLGLAGGYNE. In full, the CDR3 is CASSDLGLAGGYNEQFF.

Points on this clone: Sequencing ends 3 residues short of the CDR3 end; the germline J gene provides the rest. V and J are TRBV7-2 and TRBJ2-3; TRBD1 aligns across 7 bases. V dropped 5 bases and J dropped 0; count of bases not matched to a gene: 2. Germline-derived CDR1 and CDR2 are SGHTA and FQGNSA. The CDR3 is 14 amino acids. The CDR3 here is CASSRDSSTDTQYF. CDR3 DNA (partial): TGTGCCAGCAGCCGGGACAGTAGCACAGATACG.

In regard to this clone: The CDR3 extends 3 residues past the end of the read, so its final part is completed from the germline J gene. The V gene is TRBV5-1, the J gene TRBJ2-7, with 12 bases aligning to TRBD2. J was trimmed by 5 bases and V by 1 base; bases with no gene match: 4. CDR3 size: 15 residues. CDR1 and CDR2 from the germline V gene are SGHRS and YFSETQ. The CDR3 sequence is CASSLPTSGSNEQYF. The covered CDR3 bases are TGCGCCAGCAGCTTGCCGACTAGCGGGAGTAACGAG.

Regarding this clone: The CDR3 goes on 3 residues after the read ends, and that part is filled in from the germline J gene. This chain uses TRBV2 with TRBJ2-2; D unclear. This CDR3 comprises 16 residues. Germline assignment: CDR1 SNHLY and CDR2 FYNNEI. The CDR3 loop is CASTDALTATNEKLFF. The CDR3 bases that were read are TGTGCCAGCACCGACGCTCTGACGGCAACTAATGAAAAG.

With respect to this clone: The DNA ends 3 residues before the CDR3 does, and the rest of the CDR3 is filled in from the germline J gene. J is TRBJ1-2 and V is TRBV19; 7 bases map to TRBD1. V gave up 3 bases and J gave up 2 bases; unmatched junction bases: 6. The CDR3 extends over 15 amino acids. Germline lookup yields CDR1 LNHDA and CDR2 SQIVND (reference sequence). CDR3 loop: CASSMSRDSNYGYTF. The CDR3 DNA, read in part, is TGTGCCAGTAGTATGTCCCGGGACAGCAACTATGGC. The variable domain in full, completed from reference TRBV19 and TRBJ1-2, reads DGGITQSPKYLFRKEGQNVTLSCEQNLNHDAMYWYRQDPGQGLRLIYYSQIVNDFQKGDIAEGYSVSREKKESFPLTVTSAQKNPTAFYLCASSMSRDSNYGYTFGSGTRLTVV.

Regarding this clone: The read finishes 3 residues shy of the CDR3 end, and the germline J gene is used to complete it. This chain links TRBV2 with TRBJ2-7, with 9 bases aligning to TRBD2. The germline gives CDR1 SNHLY, CDR2 FYNNEI. After removal of 2 bases from V and 1 base from J, the junction contained 6 bases not matched to a gene. This CDR3 has 16 amino acids. The CDR3 region is CASSESSSGGSYEQYF. The CDR3 bases that were read are TGTGCCAGCAGTGAAAGCTCCAGCGGGGGGTCCTACGAG.